Sequencing of this T cell receptor (beta chain) was carried out in a study of response to subunit inactivated influenza vaccine. TCRdb ran MiXCR on the RT-PCR reads and lists one entry per CDR3 protein. Here the sample spans about 190,000 distinct CDR3 sequences, approximately 15% being singletons. Concerning this clonotype: Its antigen is not known. The junction and the germline gene differ at one end; a read error may be behind it.

Study results and caveats: Authors suggested each seasonal flu vaccination may recruit only limited numbers of new T cells.

This CDR3 is built from 13 residues. Germline CDR1 reads SQVTM; CDR2 reads ANQGSEA. This specimen was CD8+ T cells sorted from PBMCs, taken about 5 days after vaccination. This chain joins TRBV29-1 and TRBJ2-7, with 8 bases fitting TRBD2. The clonotype comes from a man aged 50-60 years who received an inactivated influenza vaccine. CDR3 bases: TGCAGCGTAGAAGGCGGGGGGAGTTACGAGCAGTACTTC. Translation gives CSVEGGGSYEQYF.